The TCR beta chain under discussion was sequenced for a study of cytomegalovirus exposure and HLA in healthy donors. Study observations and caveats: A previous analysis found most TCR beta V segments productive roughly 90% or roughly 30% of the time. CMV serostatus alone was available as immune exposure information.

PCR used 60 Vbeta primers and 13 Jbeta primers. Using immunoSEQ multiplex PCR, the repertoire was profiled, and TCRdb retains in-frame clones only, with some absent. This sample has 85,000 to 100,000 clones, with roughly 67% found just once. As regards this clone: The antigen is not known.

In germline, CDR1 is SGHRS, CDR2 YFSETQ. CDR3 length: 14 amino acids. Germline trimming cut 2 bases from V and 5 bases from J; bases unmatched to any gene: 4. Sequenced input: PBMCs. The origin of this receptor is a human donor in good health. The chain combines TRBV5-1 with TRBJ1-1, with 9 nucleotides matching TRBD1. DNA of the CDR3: TGCGCCAGCAGCTTAACAGGGGGCCGGACTGAAGCTTTCTTT. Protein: CASSLTGGRTEAFF. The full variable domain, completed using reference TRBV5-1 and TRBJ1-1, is KAGVTQTPRYLIKTRGQQVTLSCSPISGHRSVSWYQQTPGQGLQFLFEYFSETQRNKGNFPGRFSGRQFSNSRSEMNVSTLELGDSALYLCASSLTGGRTEAFFGQGTRLTVV.